This TCR beta chain was documented in a study of cytomegalovirus exposure and HLA in healthy donors. For the study at large: Across some 400 genotyped donors, roughly 80% landed in the Caucasian-associated ancestry cluster. Broader study findings: The study flagged some 170 TCR beta chains as cytomegalovirus-associated. The Asian-associated ancestry cluster reportedly had fewer N-insertions than the 666-donor mean in a later analysis. Available immune exposure information covered CMV serostatus only.

Remarks on this clone: Its antigen is undetermined.

The CDR3 totals 18 residues. CDR1 is MDHEN and CDR2 is SYDVKM in the germline V gene. With 2 bases clipped from V and 6 bases from J, the junction kept 8 bases outside the gene matches. The PCR employed 60 Vbeta primers together with 13 Jbeta primers. The table came from immunoSEQ multiplex PCR; TCRdb's copy has only in-frame clones and leaves some out. The sample lists roughly 160,000 clones; 85% were seen once. Material: PBMCs. This sequence originates from a boy younger than 10 in good health and CMV-seronegative. The rearrangement links TRBV28 to TRBJ2-2; 14 bases map to TRBD2. CDR3 DNA: TGTGCCAGCAGTTTAAGACTAGCGGGAGGGCTTTCCGCCGGGGAGCTGTTTTTT. Amino acids: CASSLRLAGGLSAGELFF.